This TCR beta chain came from a study of vaccination and CD4 T cells after COVID-19. Time point in this sample: late sampling 161 to 241 days after vaccination in a few convalescent patients. TCRdb used MiXCR to reprocess the PCR reads, holding one entry per CDR3 protein. The sample carries some 40,000 distinct CDR3 sequences, about 35% recorded once. Germline CDR1 and CDR2: WSHSY and SAAADI. V was shortened by 10 bases and J by 0 bases, with 10 bases between the two germline ends. This CDR3 spans 12 amino acids. General observations from the study: Looking at convalescent patients, 304 of their 307 vaccine-specific clones were spike mono-reactive. It was observed that, in convalescent patients, a median about 86% of reactive clones arose only post-vaccination.

On this clonotype itself: What it binds is unknown.

The clonotype comes from a human donor who had recovered from COVID-19. The chain carries TRBV10-2 and TRBJ2-7; D is possibly TRBD2 (5 bases). The source material was CD4+ T cells from blood, sampled about 7 months after SARS-CoV-2 vaccination. The CDR3 is CATKGGSYEQYF. The CDR3 nucleotides read TGCGCCACGAAAGGAGGCTCCTACGAGCAGTACTTC.